The clone carrying this T cell receptor (beta chain) occurred a few times. Its specificity is unknown. TCRdb independently ran MiXCR on the 5' RACE reads; one entry per CDR3 protein. The sample holds about 360,000 distinct CDR3 sequences, roughly 14% seen once. These data are taken from a study of T-cell memory formation after mild COVID-19. General study points: CM and EM subsets held most contracting CD4+ clones; EMRA held CD8+ ones.

The CDR3 has 15 residues. The V end was cut by 0 bases, the J end by 1 base, with 9 bases between. Germline-derived CDR1 and CDR2 are SGHRS and YFSETQ. The source of this sequence is a man aged 18 to 35 who had mild COVID-19 (a few samples of this study predate the infection). Cell type and time point are not known. The chain employs TRBV5-1 and TRBJ2-3; D is possibly TRBD2 (5 bases). Material: PBMCs or a T cell subset sorted from them (not recorded which). This CDR3 is CASSLAWGGTDTQYF. The DNA of the CDR3 is TGCGCCAGCAGCTTGGCCTGGGGAGGCACAGATACGCAGTATTTT.